This TCR beta chain was sequenced in a study of T cell responses to AZD1222 COVID-19 vaccine. V dropped 7 bases and J dropped 6; count of bases not matched to a gene: 10. Per the germline V gene, CDR1 is SGHAT and CDR2 is FQNNGV. CDR3 size: 15 residues. Generated by immunoSEQ multiplex PCR, the TCRdb table keeps only in-frame clones and is missing some. The table records roughly 120,000 clones, 85% to 90% of them present only once. V and J are TRBV11-2 and TRBJ2-2, with 8 bases that match TRBD2. This receptor was obtained from an adult in good health. Sequencing was performed on peripheral blood, taken on day 0 of AZD1222 vaccination. The CDR3 region has the DNA TGTGCCAGCACCCCAGGCCGGGGGGGCGCCGGGGAGCTGTTTTTT. This translates into CASTPGRGGAGELFF.